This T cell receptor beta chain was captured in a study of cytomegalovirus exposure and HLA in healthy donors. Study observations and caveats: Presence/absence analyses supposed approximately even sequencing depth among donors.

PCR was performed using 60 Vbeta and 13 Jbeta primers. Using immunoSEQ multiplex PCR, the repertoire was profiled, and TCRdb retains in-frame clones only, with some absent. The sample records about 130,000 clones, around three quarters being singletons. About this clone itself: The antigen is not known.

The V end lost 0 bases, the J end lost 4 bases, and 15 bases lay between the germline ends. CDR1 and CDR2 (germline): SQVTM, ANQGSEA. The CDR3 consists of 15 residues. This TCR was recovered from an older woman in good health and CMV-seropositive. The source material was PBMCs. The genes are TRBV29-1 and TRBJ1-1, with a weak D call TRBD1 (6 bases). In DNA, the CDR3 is TGCAGCGTTGAAGATCTCAGGGGTTTTAGCACTGAAGCTTTCTTT. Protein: CSVEDLRGFSTEAFF.